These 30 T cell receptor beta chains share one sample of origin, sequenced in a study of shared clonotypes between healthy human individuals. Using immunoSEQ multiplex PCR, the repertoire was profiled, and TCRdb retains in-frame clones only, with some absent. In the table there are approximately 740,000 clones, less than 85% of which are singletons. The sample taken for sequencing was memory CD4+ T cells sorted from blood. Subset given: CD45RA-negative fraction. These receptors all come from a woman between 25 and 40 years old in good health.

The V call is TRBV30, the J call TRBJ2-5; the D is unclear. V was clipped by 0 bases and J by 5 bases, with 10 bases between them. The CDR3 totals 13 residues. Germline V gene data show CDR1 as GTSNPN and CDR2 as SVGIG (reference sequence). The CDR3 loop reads CAWSVGPGETQYF. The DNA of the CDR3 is TGTGCCTGGAGTGTAGGGCCCGGGGAGACCCAGTACTTC.

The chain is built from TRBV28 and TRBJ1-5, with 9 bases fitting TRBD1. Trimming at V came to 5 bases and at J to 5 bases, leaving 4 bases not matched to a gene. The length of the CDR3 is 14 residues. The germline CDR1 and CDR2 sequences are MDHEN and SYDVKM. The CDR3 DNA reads TGTGCCAGCAGTGGACGGGACAGGGATCAGCCCCAGCATTTT. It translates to CASSGRDRDQPQHF.

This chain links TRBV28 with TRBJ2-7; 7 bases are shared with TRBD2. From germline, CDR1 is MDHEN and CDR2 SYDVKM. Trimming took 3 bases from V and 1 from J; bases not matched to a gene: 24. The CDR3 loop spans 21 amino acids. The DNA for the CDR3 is TGTGCCAGCAGTTTTGTATCGGTGGCCCGGTGGGGGGGGAGGCTGTCCTACGAGCAGTACTTC. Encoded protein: CASSFVSVARWGGRLSYEQYF.

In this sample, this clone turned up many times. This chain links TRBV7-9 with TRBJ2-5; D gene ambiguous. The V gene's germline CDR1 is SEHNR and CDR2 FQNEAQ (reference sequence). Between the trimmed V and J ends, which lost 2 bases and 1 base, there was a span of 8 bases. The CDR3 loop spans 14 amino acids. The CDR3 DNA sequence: TGTGCCAGCAGCTTAAGCCCCACCCAAGAGACCCAGTACTTC. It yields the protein CASSLSPTQETQYF.

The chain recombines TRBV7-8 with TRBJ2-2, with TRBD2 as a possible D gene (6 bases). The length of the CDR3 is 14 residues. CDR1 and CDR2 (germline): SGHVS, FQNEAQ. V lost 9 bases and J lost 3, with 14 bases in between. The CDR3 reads CASMGGLHTGELFF. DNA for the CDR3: TGTGCCAGTATGGGTGGACTACACACCGGGGAGCTGTTTTTT.

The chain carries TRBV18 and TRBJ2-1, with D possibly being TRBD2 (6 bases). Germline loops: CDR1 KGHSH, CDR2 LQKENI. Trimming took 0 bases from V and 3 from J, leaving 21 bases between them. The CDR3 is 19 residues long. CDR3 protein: CASSPPVGTPGRDYNEQFF. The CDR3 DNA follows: TGTGCCAGCTCACCACCTGTCGGGACCCCCGGGAGAGACTACAATGAGCAGTTCTTC.

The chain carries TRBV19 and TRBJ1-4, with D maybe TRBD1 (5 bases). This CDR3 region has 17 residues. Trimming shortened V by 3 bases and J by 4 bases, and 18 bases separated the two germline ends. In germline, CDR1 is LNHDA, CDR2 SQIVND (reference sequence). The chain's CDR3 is CASSIGLAGRINEKLFF. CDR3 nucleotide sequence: TGTGCCAGTAGTATTGGGCTCGCGGGACGGATTAATGAAAAACTGTTTTTT.

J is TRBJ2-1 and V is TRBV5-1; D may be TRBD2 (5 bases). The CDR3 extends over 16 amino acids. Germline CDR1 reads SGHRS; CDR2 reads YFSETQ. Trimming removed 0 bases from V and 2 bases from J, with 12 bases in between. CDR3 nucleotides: TGCGCCAGCAGCTTGGAAATGGGGAGTCCCTACAATGAGCAGTTCTTC. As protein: CASSLEMGSPYNEQFF. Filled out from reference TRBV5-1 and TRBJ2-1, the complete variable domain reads KAGVTQTPRYLIKTRGQQVTLSCSPISGHRSVSWYQQTPGQGLQFLFEYFSETQRNKGNFPGRFSGRQFSNSRSEMNVSTLELGDSALYLCASSLEMGSPYNEQFFGPGTRLTVL.

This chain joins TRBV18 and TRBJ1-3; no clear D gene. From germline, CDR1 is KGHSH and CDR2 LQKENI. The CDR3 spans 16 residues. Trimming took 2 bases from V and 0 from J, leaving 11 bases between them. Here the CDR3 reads CASSPAPGISGNTIYF. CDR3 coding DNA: TGTGCCAGCTCACCAGCTCCGGGTATCTCTGGAAACACCATATATTTT.

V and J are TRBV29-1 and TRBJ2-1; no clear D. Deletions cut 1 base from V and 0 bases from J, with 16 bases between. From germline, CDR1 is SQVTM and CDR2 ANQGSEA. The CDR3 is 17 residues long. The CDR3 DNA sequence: TGCAGCGTTGAAGGATTGGGCAAGCAGAGCTCCTACAATGAGCAGTTCTTC. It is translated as CSVEGLGKQSSYNEQFF.

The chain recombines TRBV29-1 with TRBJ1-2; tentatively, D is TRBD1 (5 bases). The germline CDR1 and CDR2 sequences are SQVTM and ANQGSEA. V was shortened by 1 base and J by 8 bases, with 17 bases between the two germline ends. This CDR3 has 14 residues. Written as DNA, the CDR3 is TGCAGCGTTGAAGTAACCCGGGCTGGGGACGGCTACACCTTC. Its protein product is CSVEVTRAGDGYTF. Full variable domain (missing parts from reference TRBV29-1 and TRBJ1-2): SAVISQKPSRDICQRGTSLTIQCQVDSQVTMMFWYRQQPGQSLTLIATANQGSEATYESGFVIDKFPISRPNLTFSTLTVSNMSPEDSSIYLCSVEVTRAGDGYTFGSGTRLTVV.

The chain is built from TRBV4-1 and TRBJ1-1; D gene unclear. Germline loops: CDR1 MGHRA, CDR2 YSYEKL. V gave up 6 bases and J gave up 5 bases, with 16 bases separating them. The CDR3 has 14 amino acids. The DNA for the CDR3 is TGCGCCAGCAGTTGGCAGGCCGAAGGGACTGAAGCTTTCTTT. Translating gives CASSWQAEGTEAFF.

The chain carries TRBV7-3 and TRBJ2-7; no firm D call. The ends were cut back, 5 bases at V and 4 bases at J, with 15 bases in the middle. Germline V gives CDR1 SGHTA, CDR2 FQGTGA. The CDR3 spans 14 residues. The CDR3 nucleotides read TGTGCCAGCAGCCCAGGTCCACCCCATTACGAGCAGTACTTC. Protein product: CASSPGPPHYEQYF.

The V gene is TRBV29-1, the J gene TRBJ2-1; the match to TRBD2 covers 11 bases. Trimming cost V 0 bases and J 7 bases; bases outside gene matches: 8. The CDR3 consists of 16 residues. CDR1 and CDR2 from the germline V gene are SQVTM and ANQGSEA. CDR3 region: CSVEDVAGGSSNEQFF. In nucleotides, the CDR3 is TGCAGCGTTGAAGACGTAGCGGGAGGGTCTAGTAATGAGCAGTTCTTC.

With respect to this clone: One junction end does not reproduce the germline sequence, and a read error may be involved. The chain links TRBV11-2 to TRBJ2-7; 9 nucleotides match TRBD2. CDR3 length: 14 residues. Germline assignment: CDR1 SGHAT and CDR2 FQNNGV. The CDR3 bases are TGTGCCAGCAGCCCGACCGGGACTAGCAGAAGAGGGGACTTC. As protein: CASSPTGTSRRGDF.

The CDR3 loop reads CASAWRTGRTEAFF. The CDR3 DNA reads TGTGCCAGCGCTTGGAGGACAGGAAGAACTGAAGCTTTCTTT. The chain combines TRBV5-6 with TRBJ1-1; 7 bases line up with TRBD1. The V gene's germline CDR1 is SGHDT and CDR2 YYEEEE. The CDR3 has 14 amino acids. J was trimmed by 5 bases and V by 7 bases; bases with no gene match: 11.

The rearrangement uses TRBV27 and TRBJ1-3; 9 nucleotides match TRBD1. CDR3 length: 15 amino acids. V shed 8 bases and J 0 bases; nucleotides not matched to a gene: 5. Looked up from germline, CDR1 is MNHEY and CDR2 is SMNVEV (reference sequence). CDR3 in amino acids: CASGRTGDSGNTIYF. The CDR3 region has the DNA TGTGCCAGCGGAAGGACAGGGGACTCTGGAAACACCATATATTTT.

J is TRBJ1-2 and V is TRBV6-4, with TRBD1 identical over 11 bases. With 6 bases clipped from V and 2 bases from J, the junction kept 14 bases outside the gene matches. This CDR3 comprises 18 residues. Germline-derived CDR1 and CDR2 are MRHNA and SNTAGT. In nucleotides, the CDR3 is TGTGCCAGCAGACCCCCGGGACAGGGGGTTCTTCTAAACTATGGCTACACCTTC. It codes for CASRPPGQGVLLNYGYTF.

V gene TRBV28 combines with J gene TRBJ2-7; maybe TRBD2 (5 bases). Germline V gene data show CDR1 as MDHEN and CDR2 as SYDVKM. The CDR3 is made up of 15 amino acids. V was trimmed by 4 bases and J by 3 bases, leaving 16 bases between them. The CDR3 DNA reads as TGTGCCAGCAGTTCCCTCGGGGAGACGAGCTACGAGCAGTACTTC. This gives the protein CASSSLGETSYEQYF. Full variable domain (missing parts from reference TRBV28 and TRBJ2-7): DVKVTQSSRYLVKRTGEKVFLECVQDMDHENMFWYRQDPGLGLRLIYFSYDVKMKEKGDIPEGYSVSREKKERFSLILESASTNQTSMYLCASSSLGETSYEQYFGPGTRLTVT.

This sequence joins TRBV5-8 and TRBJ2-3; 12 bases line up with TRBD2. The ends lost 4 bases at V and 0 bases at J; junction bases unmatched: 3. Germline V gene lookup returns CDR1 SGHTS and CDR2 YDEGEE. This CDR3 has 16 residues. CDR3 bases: TGTGCCAGCAGCAGAGGGACTAGCGGGAGCACAGATACGCAGTATTTT. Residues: CASSRGTSGSTDTQYF.

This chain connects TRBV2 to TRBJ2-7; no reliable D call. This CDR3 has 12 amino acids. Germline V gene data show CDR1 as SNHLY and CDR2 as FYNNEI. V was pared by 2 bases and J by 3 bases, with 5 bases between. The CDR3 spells CASSEMGYEQYF. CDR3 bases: TGTGCCAGCAGTGAAATGGGCTACGAGCAGTACTTC.

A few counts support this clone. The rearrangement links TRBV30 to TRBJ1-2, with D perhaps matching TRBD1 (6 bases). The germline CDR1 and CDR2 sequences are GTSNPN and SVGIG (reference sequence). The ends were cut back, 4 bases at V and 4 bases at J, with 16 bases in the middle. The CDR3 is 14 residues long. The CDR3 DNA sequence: TGTGCCTGGACCTATATCAGGGGCGTCTATGGCTACACCTTC. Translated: CAWTYIRGVYGYTF.

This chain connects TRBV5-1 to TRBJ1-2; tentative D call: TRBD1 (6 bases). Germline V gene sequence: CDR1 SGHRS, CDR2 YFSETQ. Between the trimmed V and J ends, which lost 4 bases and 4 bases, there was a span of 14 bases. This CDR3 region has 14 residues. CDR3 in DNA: TGCGCCAGCAGCAGGGAGGGGGGACCCTATGGCTACACCTTC. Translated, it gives CASSREGGPYGYTF.

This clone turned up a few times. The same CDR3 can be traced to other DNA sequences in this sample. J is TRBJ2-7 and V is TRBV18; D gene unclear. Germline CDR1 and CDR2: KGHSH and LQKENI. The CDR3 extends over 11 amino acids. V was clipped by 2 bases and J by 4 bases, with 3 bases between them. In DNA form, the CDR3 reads TGTGCCAGCTCACCAGGGTACGAGCAGTACTTC. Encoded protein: CASSPGYEQYF.

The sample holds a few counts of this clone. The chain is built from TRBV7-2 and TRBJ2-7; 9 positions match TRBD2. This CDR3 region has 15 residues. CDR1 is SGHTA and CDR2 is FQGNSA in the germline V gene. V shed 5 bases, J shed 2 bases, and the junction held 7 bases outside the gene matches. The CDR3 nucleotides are TGTGCCAGCAGCCTAGTGTGGACTAGCGCCTACGAGCAGTACTTC. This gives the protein CASSLVWTSAYEQYF.

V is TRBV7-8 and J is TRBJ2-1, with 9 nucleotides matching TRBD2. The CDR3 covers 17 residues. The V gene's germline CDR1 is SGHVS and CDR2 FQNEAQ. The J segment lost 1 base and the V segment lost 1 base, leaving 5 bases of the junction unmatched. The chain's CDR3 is CASSLGGAGGSYNEQFF. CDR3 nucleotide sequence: TGTGCCAGCAGCTTAGGAGGGGCGGGAGGGTCCTACAATGAGCAGTTCTTC.

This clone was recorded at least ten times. CDR3 region: CASTPRGTSGRISDTQYF. The DNA of the CDR3 is TGTGCCAGCACCCCCCGGGGGACTAGCGGGAGAATCTCAGATACGCAGTATTTT. V usage is TRBV25-1 and J usage is TRBJ2-3; TRBD2 agrees at 14 bases. Germline CDR1 and CDR2: MGHDK and SYGVNS. The CDR3 is 18 amino acids. The V and J ends lost 7 bases and 4 bases, in that order; junction bases with no gene match: 13.

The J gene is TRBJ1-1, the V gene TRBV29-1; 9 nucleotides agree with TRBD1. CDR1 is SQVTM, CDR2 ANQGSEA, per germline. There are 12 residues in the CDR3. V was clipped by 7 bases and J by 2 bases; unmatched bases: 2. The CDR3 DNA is TGCAGCGCACAGGGGGCAAACACTGAAGCTTTCTTT. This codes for CSAQGANTEAFF.

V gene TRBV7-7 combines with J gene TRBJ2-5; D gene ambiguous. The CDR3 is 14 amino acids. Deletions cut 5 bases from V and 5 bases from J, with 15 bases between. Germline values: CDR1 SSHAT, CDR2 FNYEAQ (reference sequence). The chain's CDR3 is CASSAKGGTETQYF. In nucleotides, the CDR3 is TGTGCCAGCAGCGCCAAAGGTGGAACGGAGACCCAGTACTTC. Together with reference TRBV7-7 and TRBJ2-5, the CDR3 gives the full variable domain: GAGVSQSPRYKVTKRGQDVTLRCDPISSHATLYWYQQALGQGPEFLTYFNYEAQPDKSGLPSDRFSAERPEGSISTLTIQRTEQRDSAMYRCASSAKGGTETQYFGPGTRLLVL.

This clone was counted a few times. The CDR3 DNA sequence: TGCAGCGTTGGAAGGGACAGGCAGAACACCGGGGAGCTGTTTTTT. This translates into CSVGRDRQNTGELFF. V and J are TRBV29-1 and TRBJ2-2; 8 nucleotides match TRBD1. Germline CDR1 reads SQVTM; CDR2 reads ANQGSEA. The CDR3 covers 15 residues. After removal of 4 bases from V and 1 base from J, the junction contained 5 bases not matched to a gene.